These T cell receptor beta chains were read from a single sample in a study of blood T cells in healthy people across ages. TCRdb reprocessed the 5' RACE reads with MiXCR, giving one entry per CDR3 protein. Among approximately 940,000 distinct CDR3 sequences listed, 48% were seen once. The sequenced material came from blood. Receptors were obtained from a man aged 25 to 40 in good health. Both conserved end residues are part of each CDR3. The D gene is left open where the match is weak. Clone size appears in some rows only: once, few, many, or a class for an expanded clone.

NA TRBJ1-2 NA TRBV6-1 TGTACCAGCAGCAACGGGAAGAACTATGGCTACACCTTC CTSSNGKNYGYTF
NA TRBJ2-7 many TRBV27 TGTGCCAGCAGTTTATCGGCCCAGGGGTCTTACGAGCAGTACTTC CASSLSAQGSYEQYF
NA TRBJ1-6 NA TRBV7-2 TGTGCCAGCAGCGAATACAGGGTCGGGAATTCACCCCTCCACTTT CASSEYRVGNSPLHF
NA TRBJ2-7 many TRBV24-1 TGTGCCACCAGTGATTTATCGCCAGACCACTACGAGCAGTACTTC CATSDLSPDHYEQYF
NA TRBJ1-2 few TRBV4-3 TGCGCCAGCAGCCAAGACGCCGGCCCCAGCTACAATGGCTACACCTTC CASSQDAGPSYNGYTF
TRBD1 TRBJ2-7 NA TRBV7-9 TGTGCCAGCAGCTTGTTTTCCGGGACAGCGACGTACGAGCAGTACTTC CASSLFSGTATYEQYF
NA TRBJ2-7 many TRBV28 TGTGCCAGCAGAAGACAGGTACACTCCTACGAGCAGTACTTC CASRRQVHSYEQYF
TRBD1 TRBJ2-3 NA TRBV5-1 TGCGCCAGCAGCCTACGACAGGGGATAGATACGCAGTATTTT CASSLRQGIDTQYF
NA TRBJ2-1 NA TRBV29-1 TGCAGCGTCGGCCGGGACGGCTACAATGAGCAGTTCTTC CSVGRDGYNEQFF
NA TRBJ1-2 NA TRBV6-1 TGTGCCAGCAGTGAAGAGGATGGCAGGGGCTTCTATGGCTACACCTTC CASSEEDGRGFYGYTF
NA TRBJ2-1 NA TRBV20-1 TGCAGTGCTAGCCCCCTGGCGGACCCCTACAATGAGCAGTTCTTC CSASPLADPYNEQFF
NA TRBJ1-5 NA TRBV7-2 TGTGCCAGCAGCTTTGGGGATCAGCCCCAGCATTTT CASSFGDQPQHF
NA TRBJ2-3 few TRBV10-3 TGTGCCATCAGTGAGTCACAGACGGCGGTGGATACGCAGTATTTT CAISESQTAVDTQYF
TRBD1 TRBJ1-4 few TRBV12-3/TRBV12-4 TGTGCCAGCACCTCAAGACAGGGACGGTCTGAAAAACTGTTTTTT CASTSRQGRSEKLFF
NA TRBJ2-1 NA TRBV12-3/TRBV12-4 TGTGCCAGCACAGTGTTGAGTCGCTCCTACAATGAGCAGTTCTTC CASTVLSRSYNEQFF
NA TRBJ1-2 NA TRBV24-1 TGTGCCACCAGTGACCCTGGCAAGAACTATGGCTACACCTTC CATSDPGKNYGYTF